Shown below are 28 T cell receptor beta chains from a single sample sequenced in a study of blood T cell repertoires in COVID-19. Libraries were prepared by immunoSEQ multiplex PCR; TCRdb keeps only in-frame clonotypes and omits some of them. The data show roughly 110,000 clones, 65% to 80% seen once. Sample: peripheral blood. The receptor source for this set is a man aged 65 to 79 with acute or convalescent COVID-19.

V usage is TRBV5-8 and J usage is TRBJ1-6, with 10 bases matching TRBD1. Trimming took 4 bases from V and 5 from J; bases not matched to a gene: 9. There are 17 residues in the CDR3. Germline values: CDR1 SGHTS, CDR2 YDEGEE. CDR3 in DNA: TGTGCCAGCAGCGACTCCGGGACAGGGGCAAATAATTCACCCCTCCACTTT. Encoded protein: CASSDSGTGANNSPLHF.

This clone was seen more than once but under ten times. The chain combines TRBV2 with TRBJ1-1; D unresolved. Between the trimmed V and J ends, which lost 6 bases and 4 bases, there was a span of 12 bases. The CDR3 sequence is 13 residues long. The germline V gene has CDR1 SNHLY and CDR2 FYNNEI. The CDR3 sequence is CASRIQESTEAFF. CDR3 DNA sequence: TGTGCCAGCAGGATTCAAGAGTCCACTGAAGCTTTCTTT.

This clone was recorded once. This chain uses TRBV10-3 with TRBJ1-5; possible D gene TRBD1, 6 bases. CDR3 size: 12 residues. Trimming pared 5 bases from V and 7 bases from J, leaving 9 bases between. Per germline, CDR1 ENHRY and CDR2 SYGVKD. The chain's CDR3 is CAISLQGQPQHF. CDR3 bases: TGTGCCATCAGTCTACAGGGCCAGCCCCAGCATTTT.

The rearrangement uses TRBV6-5 and TRBJ1-2; 10 bases are a match to TRBD1. The CDR3 runs 16 residues. The junction had 10 bases not matched to a gene; V was cut back by 2 bases and J by 7 bases. Germline V gives CDR1 MNHEY, CDR2 SVGAGI. The CDR3 region is CASSYGRQGAPGGYTF. CDR3 coding DNA: TGTGCCAGCAGTTACGGGAGACAGGGGGCGCCGGGTGGCTACACCTTC.

This clone is a singleton in its sample. The rearrangement joins TRBV19 to TRBJ1-1, with D possibly being TRBD1 (5 bases). The CDR3 is 14 amino acids. V lost 7 bases, J lost 1 base, and 13 bases lay in between. Germline lookup yields CDR1 LNHDA and CDR2 SQIVND (reference sequence). CDR3 loop: CASTHRSPNTEAFF. The CDR3 coding sequence is TGTGCCAGTACTCACAGGTCCCCGAACACTGAAGCTTTCTTT.

CDR3 in amino acids: CASSLGASGSSYEQYF. CDR3 sequence (DNA): TGTGCCAGCAGCTTAGGGGCTAGCGGAAGCTCCTACGAGCAGTACTTC. V is TRBV7-2 and J is TRBJ2-5; 7 bases line up with TRBD2. Gene TRBJ2-7 matches the end of the DNA better, so the J call may be wrong. Germline V gene sequence: CDR1 SGHTA, CDR2 FQGNSA. The CDR3 spans 16 residues.

For this clone: Mismatch with germline at one junction end may stem from a read error. This chain links TRBV7-7 with TRBJ2-2, with 7 bases aligning to TRBD2. Germline lookup yields CDR1 SSHAT and CDR2 FNYEAQ (reference sequence). This CDR3 is 17 amino acids long. The CDR3 region has the DNA TGTGCTAGCAGCCTAGGGTCCGGGGGGACGAACACCGGGGAGCTGTTTTTT. Protein sequence: CASSLGSGGTNTGELFF.

The V call is TRBV2, the J call TRBJ1-5; D call uncertain. The CDR3 has 15 residues. The germline V and J ends were trimmed by 8 bases and 0 bases, with 14 bases remaining between them. In germline, CDR1 is SNHLY, CDR2 FYNNEI. In DNA, the CDR3 is TGTGCCAGCCGACGGACGGGGTATAGCAATCAGCCCCAGCATTTT. Translated, it gives CASRRTGYSNQPQHF.

The gene calls are TRBV10-3 and TRBJ2-2, with D possibly matching TRBD1 (5 bases). Looked up from germline, CDR1 is ENHRY and CDR2 is SYGVKD. This CDR3 spans 15 amino acids. The germline V and J ends were trimmed by 5 bases and 1 base, with 11 bases remaining between them. CDR3 region: CAISTLGQNTGELFF. CDR3 DNA: TGTGCCATCAGTACACTCGGACAGAACACCGGGGAGCTGTTTTTT.

This clone was picked up many times. The V call is TRBV6-5, the J call TRBJ1-4, with 7 positions matching TRBD1. Germline trimming cut 6 bases from V and 4 bases from J; bases unmatched to any gene: 8. Germline CDR1 reads MNHEY; CDR2 reads SVGAGI. The CDR3 consists of 15 residues. The CDR3 nucleotides are TGTGCCAGCAGCGCCACAGGGGTGGTTAATGAAAAACTGTTTTTT. Protein product: CASSATGVVNEKLFF.

The chain couples TRBV7-3 to TRBJ1-6; D is uncertain. CDR3 length: 15 amino acids. CDR1 is SGHTA and CDR2 is FQGTGA in the germline V gene. V lost 3 bases to trimming and J lost 0 bases, with 6 bases between them. This chain's CDR3 is CASSLWSSYNSPLHF. DNA for the CDR3: TGTGCCAGCAGCTTGTGGAGCTCCTATAATTCACCCCTCCACTTT.

The sample holds a few counts of this clone. The chain couples TRBV7-2 to TRBJ1-2; 9 nucleotides agree with TRBD1. Germline trimming cut 4 bases from V and 6 bases from J; bases unmatched to any gene: 9. Germline-derived CDR1 and CDR2 are SGHTA and FQGNSA. The CDR3 sequence is 15 residues long. The CDR3: CASSYRDRVFDGYTF. In DNA, the CDR3 is TGTGCCAGCAGCTACCGGGACAGGGTATTTGATGGCTACACCTTC.

This clone was detected once. The chain couples TRBV20-1 to TRBJ2-3; 7 bases are shared with TRBD2. Losses at the gene ends were 3 bases for V and 0 bases for J; bases not matched to a gene: 6. There are 15 residues in the CDR3. Germline V lookup: CDR1 DFQATT, CDR2 SNEGSKA (reference sequence). CDR3 protein: CSASSVGGSTDTQYF. CDR3 in DNA: TGCAGTGCTAGTTCAGTGGGGGGGAGCACAGATACGCAGTATTTT.

V gene TRBV2 combines with J gene TRBJ1-5; tentatively, D is TRBD1 (6 bases). V shed 7 bases and J shed 0 bases, with 22 bases lying between them. CDR3 length equals 18 residues. Germline values: CDR1 SNHLY, CDR2 FYNNEI. The CDR3 reads CASTSNPGHRNSNQPQHF. The DNA of the CDR3 is TGTGCCAGCACCTCGAACCCGGGACACAGGAATAGCAATCAGCCCCAGCATTTT.

V and J are TRBV9 and TRBJ1-1, with D unclear. The V end was cut by 4 bases, the J end by 6 bases, with 19 bases between. The CDR3 runs to 15 residues. The germline gives CDR1 SGDLS, CDR2 YYNGEE. This CDR3 is CASSHSESLGAEAFF. The DNA for the CDR3 is TGTGCCAGCAGCCATTCCGAAAGCCTCGGGGCTGAAGCTTTCTTT.

This chain joins TRBV6-5 and TRBJ2-1; TRBD2 aligns across 13 bases. Germline values: CDR1 MNHEY, CDR2 SVGAGI. The CDR3 has 15 amino acids. The V segment lost 5 bases and the J segment 9 bases; nucleotides outside the gene matches: 7. The CDR3 reads CASSQTSGGAIEQFF. The CDR3 DNA is TGTGCCAGCAGTCAAACTAGCGGGGGGGCCATTGAGCAGTTCTTC.

This clone was seen only once. This chain uses TRBV6-5 with TRBJ1-1; 10 positions agree with TRBD1. The CDR3 totals 14 residues. V trimming: 3 bases; J trimming: 5 bases; junction bases outside the gene matches: 3. CDR1 MNHEY and CDR2 SVGAGI come from the germline V gene. The CDR3 DNA sequence: TGTGCCAGCAGTTATCGGGACAGGGGTACTGAAGCTTTCTTT. This encodes CASSYRDRGTEAFF.

The V gene is TRBV10-3, the J gene TRBJ2-7; a possible D gene is TRBD2 (6 bases). Trimming pared 5 bases from V and 0 bases from J, leaving 11 bases between. The germline gives CDR1 ENHRY, CDR2 SYGVKD. The CDR3 extends over 14 amino acids. The CDR3 sequence is CAISSGVVSYEQYF. The CDR3 DNA reads as TGTGCCATCAGTTCGGGGGTCGTCTCCTACGAGCAGTACTTC.

J is TRBJ1-2 and V is TRBV11-2; 11 bases line up with TRBD1. The junction had 7 bases not matched to a gene; V was cut back by 1 base and J by 0 bases. CDR1 and CDR2 (germline): SGHAT, FQNNGV. This CDR3 has 18 amino acids. The CDR3: CASSLGAGTGGTNYGYTF. The CDR3 DNA is TGTGCCAGCAGCTTAGGGGCCGGGACAGGGGGAACTAACTATGGCTACACCTTC.

The CDR3 is CASSPPVRGGGNQPQHF. CDR3 in DNA: TGTGCCAGTAGTCCTCCCGTCCGGGGAGGAGGCAATCAGCCCCAGCATTTT. The chain carries TRBV19 and TRBJ1-5; no firm D call. Germline assignment: CDR1 LNHDA and CDR2 SQIVND (reference sequence). This CDR3 spans 17 amino acids. V was cut by 5 bases and J by 2 bases, with 19 bases left in between.

This clone was observed a single time. The chain links TRBV5-1 to TRBJ1-2; D is possibly TRBD1 (6 bases). Germline values: CDR1 SGHRS, CDR2 YFSETQ. This CDR3 comprises 14 residues. V lost 0 bases to trimming and J lost 2 bases, with 8 bases between them. The CDR3 loop reads CASSLEGENYGYTF. The CDR3 nucleotides read TGCGCCAGCAGCTTGGAGGGGGAGAACTATGGCTACACCTTC.

The gene calls are TRBV5-6 and TRBJ2-5, with a possible D match to TRBD2 (5 bases). This CDR3 has 13 amino acids. Trimming removed 1 base at V and 6 bases at J, with 10 bases between. Looked up from germline, CDR1 is SGHDT and CDR2 is YYEEEE. The CDR3 sequence: CASSLSSVKTQYF. CDR3 coding DNA: TGTGCCAGCAGCTTGAGTAGCGTAAAGACCCAGTACTTC.

The count of this clone is one. V and J are TRBV2 and TRBJ1-5, with D perhaps matching TRBD1 (5 bases). Deletions cut 3 bases from V and 5 bases from J, with 8 bases between. The CDR3 loop spans 13 amino acids. Germline CDR1 and CDR2: SNHLY and FYNNEI. The CDR3 DNA follows: TGTGCCAGCAGTGAGCAGGGCTATCAGCCCCAGCATTTT. This codes for CASSEQGYQPQHF.

The V gene is TRBV5-6, the J gene TRBJ1-1, with TRBD1 identical over 10 bases. The CDR3 sequence is 18 residues long. V lost 4 bases, J lost 10 bases, and 22 bases stayed unmatched. Germline V gives CDR1 SGHDT, CDR2 YYEEEE. In DNA, the CDR3 is TGTGCCAGCAGCATGAGCCAACCCCTCTACGACAGGGGGCTAATAGCTTTCTTT. Translation: CASSMSQPLYDRGLIAFF.

V and J are TRBV25-1 and TRBJ1-3; TRBD1 might be the D (5 bases). The V and J ends lost 4 bases and 0 bases respectively, with 13 bases between them. The CDR3 loop spans 16 amino acids. From germline, CDR1 is MGHDK and CDR2 SYGVNS. CDR3 DNA sequence: TGTGCCAGCAGTGGGGATCCAGGGCACTCTGGAAACACCATATATTTT. This gives the protein CASSGDPGHSGNTIYF.

This clone occurred a few times. The chain is built from TRBV10-3 and TRBJ1-2; maybe TRBD1 (5 bases). Germline lookup yields CDR1 ENHRY and CDR2 SYGVKD. The germline V and J ends were trimmed by 3 bases and 4 bases, with 15 bases remaining between them. The CDR3 is 15 residues long. CDR3 protein: CAISDRAGSSYGYTF. CDR3 coding DNA: TGTGCCATCAGTGATCGCGCAGGGTCCAGCTATGGCTACACCTTC.

The J gene is TRBJ2-5, the V gene TRBV6-5; possibly TRBD2 for D (5 bases). The length of the CDR3 is 13 residues. The V gene lost 6 bases and the J gene lost 4 bases, with 12 bases spanning the gap. Germline V gives CDR1 MNHEY, CDR2 SVGAGI. The CDR3 DNA reads as TGTGCCAGCAGATTAGACCGGGGAGAGACCCAGTACTTC. It is translated as CASRLDRGETQYF.

This clone appeared a few times. V usage is TRBV7-8 and J usage is TRBJ2-7; D remains ambiguous. This CDR3 region has 12 residues. V lost 2 bases and J 7 bases, leaving 9 bases between the germline ends. Germline loops: CDR1 SGHVS, CDR2 FQNEAQ. The CDR3 bases are TGTGCCAGCAGCTTAACGGAGATAGAGCAGTACTTC. Translating gives CASSLTEIEQYF.